The 26 T cell receptor beta chains in this list originate from one sample, sequenced in a study of T cell responses to AZD1222 COVID-19 vaccine. Data came from immunoSEQ multiplex PCR; TCRdb stores just in-frame clones and leaves some out. The sample records about 160,000 clones, approximately 94% being singletons. Sequences were derived from peripheral blood, sampled 28 days after the second AZD1222 dose. The origin of the receptors is an adult who received the AZD1222 COVID-19 vaccine.

The chain recombines TRBV29-1 with TRBJ2-7, with TRBD2 identical over 12 bases. J gave up 5 bases and V 4 bases, and 3 bases lay outside the gene matches. The CDR3 runs to 13 residues. Per germline, CDR1 SQVTM and CDR2 ANQGSEA. CDR3 in amino acids: CSVALAGGHEQYF. The CDR3 DNA sequence: TGCAGCGTTGCCCTAGCGGGGGGGCACGAGCAGTACTTC.

This clone has a single count. The chain carries TRBV7-2 and TRBJ2-3; 8 nucleotides align to TRBD2. CDR3 size: 15 residues. Germline-derived CDR1 and CDR2 are SGHTA and FQGNSA. The V and J ends lost 3 bases and 5 bases, in that order; junction bases with no gene match: 7. The CDR3 DNA reads TGTGCCAGCAGCTTGGGAGCGGGAGTCGGAGATACGCAGTATTTT. Amino acids: CASSLGAGVGDTQYF.

The CDR3 coding sequence is TGTGCCAGCAGCCAGGGTATATCCTACGAGCAGTACTTC. This sequence encodes CASSQGISYEQYF. This chain uses TRBV5-8 with TRBJ2-7, with D maybe TRBD1 (5 bases). Germline V gene sequence: CDR1 SGHTS, CDR2 YDEGEE. V gave up 4 bases and J gave up 1 base, with 9 bases separating them. The CDR3 consists of 13 residues.

The V call is TRBV11-2, the J call TRBJ2-1, with D perhaps matching TRBD2 (5 bases). The CDR3 length is 13 residues. The V gene lost 7 bases and the J gene lost 3 bases, with 10 bases spanning the gap. The germline gives CDR1 SGHAT, CDR2 FQNNGV. In nucleotides, the CDR3 is TGTGCCAGCACCCTCGGGATCTACAATGAGCAGTTCTTC. Protein: CASTLGIYNEQFF.

The chain joins TRBV11-2 to TRBJ2-7; weak D call: TRBD1 (6 bases). CDR3 length: 15 residues. Per germline, CDR1 SGHAT and CDR2 FQNNGV. Trimming removed 1 base at V and 3 bases at J, with 13 bases between. The CDR3 is CASSLVEGDGYEQYF. The CDR3 DNA reads TGTGCCAGCAGCTTAGTAGAGGGGGACGGCTACGAGCAGTACTTC.

The V and J genes are TRBV5-8 and TRBJ2-1; tentative D call: TRBD1 (5 bases). The length of the CDR3 is 15 residues. The V end lost 5 bases, the J end lost 1 base, and 13 bases lay between the germline ends. Germline loops: CDR1 SGHTS, CDR2 YDEGEE. The CDR3 here is CASRGSRASYNEQFF. The CDR3 region has the DNA TGTGCCAGCAGGGGGTCCAGGGCTTCCTACAATGAGCAGTTCTTC.

This chain uses TRBV28 with TRBJ1-4, with 9 nucleotides matching TRBD1. V lost 6 bases and J lost 8; bases outside the gene matches: 7. CDR1 MDHEN and CDR2 SYDVKM come from the germline V gene. The length of the CDR3 is 14 residues. CDR3: CASSPGTGWEKLFF. As DNA, the CDR3 is TGTGCCAGCAGCCCCGGGACAGGGTGGGAAAAACTGTTTTTT.

V usage is TRBV5-6 and J usage is TRBJ1-1, with TRBD1 matching over 7 bases. CDR3 size: 15 residues. CDR1 is SGHDT and CDR2 is YYEEEE in the germline V gene. J gave up 0 bases and V 3 bases, and 5 bases lay outside the gene matches. CDR3 DNA sequence: TGTGCCAGCAGCTCGGGGGACAGAATGAACACTGAAGCTTTCTTT. Translation: CASSSGDRMNTEAFF.

V gene TRBV19 combines with J gene TRBJ1-2; 9 nucleotides agree with TRBD1. Germline V lookup: CDR1 LNHDA, CDR2 SQIVND (reference sequence). CDR3 length: 13 amino acids. With V trimmed by 6 bases and J by 3 bases, 2 bases remained unmatched. The DNA for the CDR3 is TGTGCCAGTAGGGACAGGGGTTACTATGGCTACACCTTC. Protein: CASRDRGYYGYTF.

This chain connects TRBV6-5 to TRBJ2-7; perhaps TRBD2 as D (6 bases). This CDR3 has 15 residues. The V end lost 10 bases, the J end lost 0 bases, and 19 bases lay between the germline ends. CDR1 is MNHEY, CDR2 SVGAGI, per germline. CDR3 amino acids: CATRGRRGYSYEQYF. In DNA form, the CDR3 reads TGTGCCACCCGGGGACGGAGGGGTTACTCCTACGAGCAGTACTTC.

The CDR3 DNA follows: TGCGCCAGCAGTACGACGGGACTCCACAATGAGCAGTTCTTC. Protein product: CASSTTGLHNEQFF. The chain couples TRBV4-1 to TRBJ2-1, with D perhaps TRBD2 (6 bases). V dropped 6 bases and J dropped 5 bases, with 14 bases sitting between them. The length of the CDR3 is 14 residues. The V gene's germline CDR1 is MGHRA and CDR2 YSYEKL.

This clone has just one count. The chain employs TRBV11-2 and TRBJ1-1; D unclear. The CDR3 covers 15 residues. The V end lost 2 bases, the J end lost 1 base, and 11 bases lay between the germline ends. Germline V CDR1 and CDR2: SGHAT, FQNNGV. The CDR3 sequence is CASSLREGANTEAFF. CDR3 DNA sequence: TGTGCCAGCAGCTTAAGGGAGGGCGCGAACACTGAAGCTTTCTTT. The full variable domain, rest sourced from reference TRBV11-2 and TRBJ1-1, is EAGVAQSPRYKIIEKRQSVAFWCNPISGHATLYWYQQILGQGPKLLIQFQNNGVVDDSQLPKDRFSAERLKGVDSTLKIQPAKLEDSAVYLCASSLREGANTEAFFGQGTRLTVV.

The chain recombines TRBV5-4 with TRBJ2-6; D call uncertain. Germline lookup yields CDR1 SGHNT and CDR2 YYREEE (reference sequence). V lost 4 bases and J 4 bases, leaving 12 bases between the germline ends. The CDR3 covers 15 residues. The CDR3 protein is CASSPWVPGANVLTF. The DNA for the CDR3 is TGTGCCAGCAGCCCATGGGTCCCCGGGGCCAACGTCCTGACTTTC.

This clone was seen a single time. This chain connects TRBV6-1 to TRBJ2-1, with D unclear. CDR3 size: 14 residues. Germline V lookup: CDR1 MNHNS, CDR2 SASEGT. Deletions cut 3 bases from V and 0 bases from J, with 6 bases between. The CDR3 nucleotides are TGTGCCAGCAGTGACCCCAGCTCCTACAATGAGCAGTTCTTC. Translating gives CASSDPSSYNEQFF.

The chain is built from TRBV6-1 and TRBJ2-7; D unresolved. The CDR3 length is 13 residues. The V gene lost 3 bases and the J gene lost 0 bases, with 6 bases spanning the gap. Germline V gives CDR1 MNHNS, CDR2 SASEGT. The DNA for the CDR3 is TGTGCCAGCAGTGATCGCTTCTCCTACGAGCAGTACTTC. This codes for CASSDRFSYEQYF.

The chain couples TRBV2 to TRBJ1-2, with 7 bases fitting TRBD1. The J segment lost 14 bases and the V segment lost 1 base, leaving 10 bases of the junction unmatched. Germline V gives CDR1 SNHLY, CDR2 FYNNEI. This CDR3 contains 13 residues. The CDR3 protein is CASSEDRGLGRTF. CDR3 bases: TGTGCCAGCAGTGAAGATAGGGGGCTCGGGCGGACCTTC.

CDR3 protein: CASRPDRGGGYTF. The CDR3, as DNA: TGTGCCAGCAGACCGGACAGGGGAGGCGGCTACACCTTC. The chain recombines TRBV7-8 with TRBJ1-2; 9 bases are a match to TRBD1. CDR1 is SGHVS, CDR2 FQNEAQ, per germline. The CDR3 totals 13 residues. The V and J ends lost 6 bases and 8 bases, in that order; junction bases with no gene match: 7.

This clone was seen a single time. V gene TRBV7-8 combines with J gene TRBJ1-1; no clear D. V lost 3 bases and J 10 bases, leaving 15 bases between the germline ends. The germline V gene encodes CDR1 SGHVS and CDR2 FQNEAQ. The CDR3 covers 13 residues. The CDR3 is CASSFDQDSGAFF. The CDR3 bases are TGTGCCAGCAGCTTTGACCAGGACTCTGGAGCTTTCTTT. The full variable domain, in which reference TRBV7-8 and TRBJ1-1 provide the parts outside the CDR3, is GAGVSQSPRYKVAKRGQDVALRCDPISGHVSLFWYQQALGQGPEFLTYFQNEAQLDKSGLPSDRFFAERPEGSVSTLKIQRTQQEDSAVYLCASSFDQDSGAFFGQGTRLTVV.

The chain recombines TRBV20-1 with TRBJ2-1, with unresolved D. The germline CDR1 and CDR2 sequences are DFQATT and SNEGSKA (reference sequence). Trimming took off 2 bases at V and 7 bases at J, with 6 bases between the two ends. The length of the CDR3 is 11 residues. In DNA, the CDR3 is TGCAGTGCTAGACGATTAAATGAGCAGTTCTTC. Its translation: CSARRLNEQFF.

J is TRBJ2-7 and V is TRBV2; TRBD1 matches at 9 bases. The trim removed 3 bases at V and 4 bases at J, leaving 7 bases unmatched. Germline assignment: CDR1 SNHLY and CDR2 FYNNEI. CDR3 length: 15 residues. CDR3 protein: CASSDEGQGLYEQYF. Here the CDR3 DNA reads TGTGCCAGCAGTGATGAGGGACAGGGCCTATACGAGCAGTACTTC.

This chain links TRBV28 with TRBJ1-1; 7 bases are shared with TRBD1. Germline values: CDR1 MDHEN, CDR2 SYDVKM. This CDR3 is 13 amino acids long. The junction had 3 bases not matched to a gene; V was cut back by 8 bases and J by 0 bases. CDR3 protein: CASCTGVNTEAFF. CDR3 in DNA: TGTGCCAGCTGCACAGGGGTGAACACTGAAGCTTTCTTT.

V gene TRBV7-8 combines with J gene TRBJ2-7, with 8 bases that match TRBD1. CDR3 length: 14 amino acids. Germline CDR1 SGHVS, CDR2 FQNEAQ. V shed 0 bases and J 2 bases; nucleotides not matched to a gene: 0. In nucleotides, the CDR3 is TGTGCCAGCAGCTTAGCGGGACAGGCCTACGAGCAGTACTTC. This translates into CASSLAGQAYEQYF.

This sequence joins TRBV20-1 and TRBJ2-7; D not certain. V was trimmed by 3 bases and J by 3 bases, leaving 12 bases between them. The CDR3 sequence is 13 residues long. Germline CDR1 reads DFQATT; CDR2 reads SNEGSKA (reference sequence). The CDR3 spells CSASQLGGYEQYF. CDR3 nucleotides: TGCAGTGCTAGTCAGCTAGGTGGCTACGAGCAGTACTTC.

The chain joins TRBV19 to TRBJ2-5, with TRBD1 as a possible D gene (5 bases). Trimming cost V 5 bases and J 4 bases, with 17 bases left between them. The germline V gene has CDR1 LNHDA and CDR2 SQIVND (reference sequence). The CDR3 extends over 15 amino acids. The CDR3 loop is CASSSHQGSGETQYF. CDR3 DNA: TGTGCCAGTAGTTCACACCAGGGAAGTGGAGAGACCCAGTACTTC.

The V call is TRBV13, the J call TRBJ1-3, with D unclear. This CDR3 region has 16 residues. Germline assignment: CDR1 PRHDT and CDR2 FYEKMQ (reference sequence). Trimming shortened V by 1 base and J by 2 bases, and 12 bases separated the two germline ends. The CDR3 spells CASSLVGEAAGNTIYF. CDR3 bases: TGTGCCAGCAGCTTAGTTGGGGAAGCAGCTGGAAACACCATATATTTT.

V gene TRBV28 combines with J gene TRBJ1-4, with D unclear. Germline V gene lookup returns CDR1 MDHEN and CDR2 SYDVKM. The CDR3 sequence is 15 residues long. V was cut by 10 bases and J by 3 bases, with 18 bases left in between. CDR3 residues: CATSIEGEANEKLFF. The CDR3 DNA reads as TGTGCCACGTCTATTGAGGGCGAGGCTAATGAAAAACTGTTTTTT.